What follows describes a single T cell receptor (beta chain). The data are from a study of CD8 T cells in Susac syndrome. CDR3 size: 15 residues. Germline V gene data show CDR1 as LNHNV and CDR2 as YYDKDF (reference sequence). The V segment lost 0 bases and the J segment 6 bases; nucleotides outside the gene matches: 4. Bulk CD8+ and CD4+ cells came from magnetic negative isolation; CD8+ TEMRA by FACS. cDNA came from about 0.5 to 1 ug RNA primed by random hexamers. TCRdb fed the immunoSEQ multiplex PCR reads into MiXCR, producing one record per CDR3 protein. Of roughly 150,000 distinct CDR3 sequences in the sample, nearly 97% were seen once.

This sequence joins TRBV15 and TRBJ2-7; 11 nucleotides match TRBD2. Sequencing used CD4+ T cells from PBMCs. The origin of this receptor is a human donor with Susac syndrome. The CDR3 DNA follows: TGTGCCACCAGCAGAGATTTACTAGCGGGGGCCGAGCAGTACTTC. Its protein is CATSRDLLAGAEQYF.